These 20 T cell receptor beta chains were sequenced from one sample in a study of T cells in Graves' hyperthyroidism and ophthalmopathy. The CDR3 regions of TCR beta were amplified from RNA transcripts. The HTBI set primed first-round TCR CDR3 RT-PCR. One entry per CDR3 protein results from TCRdb running MiXCR on the multiplex PCR reads. The table records 500,000 to 700,000 distinct CDR3 sequences, over 15% of them present only once. The specimen sequenced was blood. The receptor set was obtained from a woman aged 18-30 years with Graves' hyperthyroidism.

This clonotype was seen repeatedly, ten times or more. CDR3 bases: TGTGCCAGCAGTGGGTCCTCTGGGGCCAACGTCCTGACTTTC. Residues: CASSGSSGANVLTF. The chain carries TRBV6-1 and TRBJ2-6; D uncertain. CDR1 is MNHNS, CDR2 SASEGT, per germline. The CDR3 is 14 amino acids. V was cut by 4 bases and J by 0 bases, with 4 bases left in between.

V and J are TRBV30 and TRBJ2-7; possible D gene TRBD2, 5 bases. V was clipped by 6 bases and J by 3 bases, with 18 bases between them. CDR1 GTSNPN and CDR2 SVGIG come from the germline V gene (reference sequence). This CDR3 contains 14 residues. The CDR3 spells CACTRDKSLYEQYF. The CDR3 DNA reads as TGTGCCTGTACCCGGGATAAAAGCCTCTACGAGCAGTACTTC.

This clonotype was detected a few times. V is TRBV12-3 or TRBV12-4 and J is TRBJ1-3; 10 bases fit TRBD1. V lost 2 bases to trimming and J lost 1 base; unmatched junction nucleotides: 8. The CDR3 runs 18 residues. CDR3 amino acids: CASSLPGTGDRSGNTIYF. The DNA for the CDR3 is TGTGCCAGCAGTTTACCCGGGACAGGGGATAGATCTGGAAACACCATATATTTT.

This clonotype was seen a few times. The J gene is TRBJ1-1, the V gene TRBV11-1; TRBD1 matches at 9 bases. Germline trimming cut 5 bases from V and 4 bases from J; bases unmatched to any gene: 5. This CDR3 is built from 14 residues. Germline lookup yields CDR1 SGHAT and CDR2 FQDESV (reference sequence). The chain's CDR3 is CASSPKDRGTEAFF. The CDR3 DNA sequence: TGTGCCAGCAGCCCAAAGGACAGGGGCACTGAAGCTTTCTTT.

In its sample, this clonotype was seen many times. The chain carries TRBV4-3 and TRBJ2-2; 10 nucleotides agree with TRBD2. CDR3 length equals 17 residues. V gave up 0 bases and J gave up 4 bases; unmatched junction bases: 5. Germline lookup yields CDR1 LGHNA and CDR2 YSLEER. DNA of the CDR3: TGCGCCAGCAGCCAAGATCGAGCGGGGGGGATCACCGGGGAGCTGTTTTTT. This encodes CASSQDRAGGITGELFF.

The rearrangement uses TRBV25-1 and TRBJ2-3; 9 bases match TRBD2. The V gene's germline CDR1 is MGHDK and CDR2 SYGVNS. The junction had 14 bases not matched to a gene; V was cut back by 5 bases and J by 2 bases. The CDR3 length is 18 residues. CDR3 nucleotide sequence: TGTGCCAGCAGTAACCCCCGCGGGCTAGCGGGGACCACAGATACGCAGTATTTT. It codes for CASSNPRGLAGTTDTQYF. The variable domain in full, completed from reference TRBV25-1 and TRBJ2-3, reads EADIYQTPRYLVIGTGKKITLECSQTMGHDKMYWYQQDPGMELHLIHYSYGVNSTEKGDLSSESTVSRIRTEHFPLTLESARPSHTSQYLCASSNPRGLAGTTDTQYFGPGTRLTVL.

The rearrangement joins TRBV5-1 to TRBJ1-5, with D possibly matching TRBD1 (5 bases). The CDR3 contains 14 residues. Between the trimmed V and J ends, which lost 2 bases and 7 bases, there was a span of 13 bases. CDR1 is SGHRS, CDR2 YFSETQ, per germline. Here the CDR3 DNA reads TGCGCCAGCAGCTTCGGAGAAGGGGACCAGCCCCAGCATTTT. This codes for CASSFGEGDQPQHF.

This clonotype was detected many times. This chain uses TRBV6-2 or TRBV6-3 with TRBJ1-5, with D possibly matching TRBD1 (5 bases). CDR3 length: 13 residues. From germline, CDR1 is MNHEY and CDR2 SVGEGT. V lost 5 bases to trimming and J lost 8 bases, with 13 bases between them. The CDR3 loop reads CASSREGRKPQHF. CDR3 in DNA: TGTGCCAGCAGTCGGGAGGGGAGAAAGCCCCAGCATTTT.

This clonotype occurred many times. The chain links TRBV28 to TRBJ2-1, with 9 bases lining up with TRBD1. Germline trimming cut 1 base from V and 5 bases from J; bases unmatched to any gene: 18. This CDR3 contains 20 residues. The germline gives CDR1 MDHEN, CDR2 SYDVKM. CDR3 protein: CASSLYKTKKGQGGDNEQFF. The CDR3 bases are TGTGCCAGCAGTTTATACAAAACAAAAAAGGGACAGGGTGGAGACAATGAGCAGTTCTTC.

This clonotype showed up many times. J is TRBJ2-1 and V is TRBV9; 7 bases are a match to TRBD1. CDR1 and CDR2 (germline): SGDLS, YYNGEE. Unmatched junction bases numbered 8, after V lost 3 bases and J lost 8 bases. There are 14 residues in the CDR3. CDR3: CASSGSQGEDEQFF. DNA for the CDR3: TGTGCCAGCAGCGGCTCCCAGGGGGAAGATGAGCAGTTCTTC.

This clonotype was found many times. This rearrangement joins TRBV10-2 to TRBJ1-1; 7 bases fit TRBD1. J lost 7 bases, V lost 6 bases, and 8 bases had no gene match. This CDR3 is 13 amino acids long. CDR1 WSHSY and CDR2 SAAADI come from the germline V gene. The CDR3 here is CASRQAGGVEAFF. The DNA for the CDR3 is TGCGCCAGCAGGCAGGCAGGGGGTGTTGAAGCTTTCTTT.

The chain recombines TRBV5-5 with TRBJ1-6; the D gene is possibly TRBD1 (6 bases). Germline values: CDR1 SGHKS, CDR2 YYEKEE (reference sequence). The CDR3 is 15 residues long. V lost 1 base and J 10 bases, leaving 15 bases between the germline ends. The CDR3 coding sequence is TGTGCCAGCAGCTTGATGGGGGGCGCCCCCTCACCCCTCCACTTT. This translates into CASSLMGGAPSPLHF.

This clonotype has a count of ten or more. The rearrangement joins TRBV12-3 or TRBV12-4 to TRBJ2-5, with 8 bases fitting TRBD2. The V gene end was trimmed by 5 bases and the J gene end by 5 bases; junction bases not matched to a gene: 19. The CDR3 extends over 18 amino acids. The CDR3 DNA is TGTGCCAGCAGTGGGTTGGGAGTTAGCGGGATTACCGCGGAGACCCAGTACTTC. Translation: CASSGLGVSGITAETQYF.

This clonotype was observed at least ten times. The chain carries TRBV6-1 and TRBJ1-1; TRBD1 matches 8 bases. The CDR3 runs to 13 residues. The J segment lost 7 bases and the V segment lost 5 bases, leaving 6 bases of the junction unmatched. Germline CDR1 and CDR2: MNHNS and SASEGT. The CDR3 coding sequence is TGTGCCAGCAGTAACAGGGGGGTCGTTGAAGCTTTCTTT. It translates to CASSNRGVVEAFF.

V gene TRBV6-2 or TRBV6-3 combines with J gene TRBJ2-7; no firm D call. The length of the CDR3 is 13 residues. Germline V gene sequence: CDR1 MNHEY, CDR2 SVGEGT. The V end was cut by 2 bases, the J end by 5 bases, with 10 bases between. This chain's CDR3 is CASSYASWNEQYF. DNA of the CDR3: TGTGCCAGCAGTTACGCAAGCTGGAACGAGCAGTACTTC.

The chain uses TRBV27 and TRBJ2-6, with D maybe TRBD1 (6 bases). The germline V gene has CDR1 MNHEY and CDR2 SMNVEV (reference sequence). With 2 bases removed from V and 2 bases from J, the gap between germline ends came to 10 bases. The CDR3 loop spans 16 amino acids. The CDR3 DNA reads as TGTGCCAGCAGTTTACAAGGGGGAGCTGGGGCCAACGTCCTGACTTTC. Amino acids: CASSLQGGAGANVLTF.

This clonotype came up many times. The V call is TRBV5-1, the J call TRBJ2-7; a possible D gene is TRBD2 (5 bases). The V and J ends lost 0 bases and 6 bases respectively, with 13 bases between them. The CDR3 has 14 residues. Germline CDR1 SGHRS, CDR2 YFSETQ. CDR3 region: CASSLGQRASEQYF. CDR3 DNA sequence: TGCGCCAGCAGCTTGGGGCAGAGGGCCTCCGAGCAGTACTTC.

This clonotype occurred many times. The chain joins TRBV24-1 to TRBJ2-7; 11 positions match TRBD2. Per the germline V gene, CDR1 is KGHDR and CDR2 is SFDVKD. The ends lost 7 bases at V and 0 bases at J; junction bases unmatched: 4. CDR3 length equals 15 residues. The CDR3 region is CATSGLAGHSYEQYF. CDR3 coding DNA: TGTGCCACCAGCGGACTAGCGGGCCACTCCTACGAGCAGTACTTC.

This clonotype was seen repeatedly, ten times or more. The J gene is TRBJ2-1, the V gene TRBV28; D remains unclear. With 3 bases removed from V and 9 bases from J, the gap between germline ends came to 9 bases. Germline V gene data show CDR1 as MDHEN and CDR2 as SYDVKM. This CDR3 region has 12 residues. CDR3 region: CASSFFMGEQFF. The CDR3 nucleotides are TGTGCCAGCAGTTTTTTCATGGGTGAGCAGTTCTTC.

This clonotype was detected ten times or more. V gene TRBV6-1 combines with J gene TRBJ1-1, with D perhaps matching TRBD1 (5 bases). The germline V gene has CDR1 MNHNS and CDR2 SASEGT. V was shortened by 6 bases and J by 0 bases, with 14 bases between the two germline ends. The CDR3 extends over 15 amino acids. The CDR3 protein is CASRTDSQMNTEAFF. CDR3 in DNA: TGTGCCAGCAGAACTGACAGCCAGATGAACACTGAAGCTTTCTTT.